This TCR beta chain emerged from a study of blood T cell repertoires in COVID-19. J gave up 10 bases and V 6 bases, and 8 bases lay outside the gene matches. The CDR3 spans 14 residues. Germline CDR1 is ENHRY and CDR2 is SYGVKD. This clone showed up just once. Clones were read by immunoSEQ multiplex PCR, and TCRdb kept only the in-frame ones, dropping some. The data show about 370,000 clones, around 90% seen once. Source material: peripheral blood. The chain recombines TRBV10-3 with TRBJ2-3; 12 nucleotides align to TRBD2. The clonotype originates from a woman aged 25 to 45 with COVID-19, enrolled during active disease. Here the CDR3 reads CAIRASGRADPQYF. For the CDR3, the DNA is TGTGCCATCAGAGCTAGCGGGAGGGCCGATCCGCAGTATTTT.